This T cell receptor beta chain was sequenced for a study of tumor-infiltrating lymphocytes in primary liver carcinoma. Across the study: Patients, male and female, were 30 to 69 years old. Stage T1-T3 N0M0 tumors spanned about 4.2 to 10 cm.

The tissue used was unsorted bulk material of about 19-34 mg. RNA and DNA were co-extracted from it with the AllPrep DNA/RNA mini kit. About this clonotype: Its matching antigen is unknown.

Study-wide results and limits: Blood fell significantly below tumors in its top-250-clone fraction (p = 0.039).

Using a constant-region primer together with ProtoScript II reverse transcriptase, TCR beta cDNA was made from about 490 ng of total RNA. It was through three nested multiplex PCR rounds of slightly modified ARM-PCR that TCR beta libraries arose. TRBV1-TRBV30 forward and Cbeta reverse primers drove the first two roughly 10-cycle rounds. TCRdb processed the multiplex PCR reads anew with MiXCR; each CDR3 protein has one entry. The data contain 40,000 or so distinct CDR3 sequences, 75% of them seen just once; the ten biggest clones take up about 37%. The germline V and J ends were trimmed by 4 bases and 16 bases, with 26 bases remaining between them. In germline, CDR1 is MNHNS, CDR2 SASEGT. This CDR3 is 15 amino acids long.

The chain carries TRBV6-1 and TRBJ2-1; a weak D match, TRBD2 (6 bases). The TCR originated in a woman between 25 and 40 years old with primary liver carcinoma and hepatitis B virus infection. The sequencing sample was made of tumor-adjacent normal liver tissue. This CDR3 reads CASSVAEEGHNVQFF. CDR3 coding DNA: TGTGCCAGCAGTGTAGCGGAGGAAGGTCACAATGTGCAATTCTTC.